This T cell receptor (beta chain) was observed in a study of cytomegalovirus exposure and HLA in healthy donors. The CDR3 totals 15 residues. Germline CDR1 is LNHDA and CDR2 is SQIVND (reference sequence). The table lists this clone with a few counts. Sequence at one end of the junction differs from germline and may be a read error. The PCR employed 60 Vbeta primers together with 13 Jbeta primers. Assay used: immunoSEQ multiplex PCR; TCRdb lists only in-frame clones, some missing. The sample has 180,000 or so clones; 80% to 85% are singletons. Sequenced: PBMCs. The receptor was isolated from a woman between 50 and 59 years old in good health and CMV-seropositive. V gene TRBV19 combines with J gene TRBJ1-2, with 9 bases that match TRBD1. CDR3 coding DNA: TGTGCCAGTAGTTTAGACAGGGGGTCTGGAGATGGCTACACCTTC. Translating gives CASSLDRGSGDGYTF.